The rows below give T cell receptor beta chains drawn from one sample of a study of T cell changes during pregnancy in multiple sclerosis. The table came from immunoSEQ multiplex PCR; TCRdb's copy has only in-frame clones and leaves some out. Of under 45,000 clones listed, more than 85% are singletons. This specimen consisted of CD4+ T cells from peripheral blood mononuclear cells, obtained in the third trimester of pregnancy. Source of these receptors: a female donor in good health, enrolled as a control in a pregnancy study. CDR3s include the opening cysteine and the closing phenylalanine or tryptophan. Fields, in order: V gene, D gene, J gene, clone size, CDR3 protein, CDR3 DNA. D genes are given only for firm matches. Clone size is stated in some rows and not others, as once, few, many or a class when expanded.

V gene: TRBV30; D gene: NA; J gene: TRBJ2-3; clone size: NA; CDR3 protein: CAWSKGVDTQYF; CDR3 DNA: TGTGCCTGGAGTAAAGGAGTAGATACGCAGTATTTT
V gene: TRBV6-5; D gene: NA; J gene: TRBJ1-6; clone size: NA; CDR3 protein: CASSLNRVLSSPLHF; CDR3 DNA: TGTGCCAGCAGCCTCAACCGGGTTCTATCTTCACCCCTCCACTTT
V gene: TRBV10-3; D gene: TRBD1; J gene: TRBJ1-6; clone size: NA; CDR3 protein: CAISSRDRGFDSPLHF; CDR3 DNA: TGTGCCATCAGCAGCCGGGACAGGGGTTTTGATTCACCCCTCCACTTT
V gene: TRBV21-1; D gene: NA; J gene: TRBJ1-3; clone size: NA; CDR3 protein: CASSKWRGPSGNTIYF; CDR3 DNA: TGTGCCAGCAGCAAGTGGAGGGGGCCCTCTGGAAACACCATATATTTT
V gene: TRBV18; D gene: TRBD2; J gene: TRBJ2-5; clone size: NA; CDR3 protein: CASSPGLAGYQETQYF; CDR3 DNA: TGTGCCAGCTCACCGGGACTAGCGGGGTACCAAGAGACCCAGTACTTC
V gene: TRBV7-6; D gene: NA; J gene: TRBJ1-1; clone size: NA; CDR3 protein: CASSPWGETMNTEAFF; CDR3 DNA: TGTGCCAGCAGCCCCTGGGGGGAAACTATGAACACTGAAGCTTTCTTT
V gene: TRBV28; D gene: TRBD1; J gene: TRBJ1-6; clone size: NA; CDR3 protein: CASRMTGQNSPLHF; CDR3 DNA: TGTGCCAGCAGGATGACAGGGCAAAATTCACCCCTCCACTTT
V gene: TRBV7-8; D gene: NA; J gene: TRBJ1-5; clone size: NA; CDR3 protein: CASSLKVTGNQPQHF; CDR3 DNA: TGTGCCAGCAGCTTAAAGGTAACAGGCAATCAGCCCCAGCATTTT
V gene: TRBV7-2; D gene: TRBD1; J gene: TRBJ2-7; clone size: NA; CDR3 protein: CASSFGPGGYEQYF; CDR3 DNA: TGTGCCAGCAGCTTTGGGCCAGGGGGCTACGAGCAGTACTTC
V gene: TRBV30; D gene: TRBD2; J gene: TRBJ2-3; clone size: NA; CDR3 protein: CALGSGGALDTQYF; CDR3 DNA: TGTGCCCTCGGGAGCGGGGGGGCCCTAGATACGCAGTATTTT
V gene: TRBV18; D gene: NA; J gene: TRBJ2-1; clone size: NA; CDR3 protein: CASSPLQTLSYNEQFF; CDR3 DNA: TGTGCCAGCTCACCACTTCAGACTCTTTCCTACAATGAGCAGTTCTTC
V gene: TRBV9; D gene: TRBD1; J gene: TRBJ2-5; clone size: NA; CDR3 protein: CASSGGYRGGETQYF; CDR3 DNA: TGTGCCAGCAGCGGCGGCTACAGGGGTGGAGAGACCCAGTACTTC
V gene: TRBV20-1; D gene: NA; J gene: TRBJ2-7; clone size: NA; CDR3 protein: CSATYRDEQYF; CDR3 DNA: TGCAGTGCTACATACAGGGACGAGCAGTACTTC
V gene: TRBV12-2; D gene: NA; J gene: TRBJ2-7; clone size: NA; CDR3 protein: CASRLGPGEIYEQYF; CDR3 DNA: TGTGCAAGTCGCTTAGGGCCCGGAGAGATCTACGAGCAGTACTTC
V gene: TRBV7-8; D gene: NA; J gene: TRBJ1-2; clone size: NA; CDR3 protein: CASSFRRGRGYGYTF; CDR3 DNA: TGTGCCAGCAGCTTTAGGAGGGGAAGGGGCTATGGCTACACCTTC
V gene: TRBV18; D gene: TRBD2; J gene: TRBJ2-7; clone size: NA; CDR3 protein: CASSAGVGEEQYF; CDR3 DNA: TGTGCCAGCTCAGCGGGGGTTGGGGAAGAGCAGTACTTC
V gene: TRBV4-1; D gene: TRBD1; J gene: TRBJ2-5; clone size: few; CDR3 protein: CASSLYPPGQNQETQYF; CDR3 DNA: TGCGCCAGCAGCCTTTACCCGCCGGGACAGAACCAAGAGACCCAGTACTTC
V gene: TRBV2; D gene: NA; J gene: TRBJ1-1; clone size: NA; CDR3 protein: CASSFREGGNTEAFF; CDR3 DNA: TGTGCCAGCAGCTTTAGGGAGGGAGGGAACACTGAAGCTTTCTTT
V gene: TRBV28; D gene: TRBD1; J gene: TRBJ2-7; clone size: NA; CDR3 protein: CATFHRDRAYEQYF; CDR3 DNA: TGTGCCACCTTCCACCGGGACAGGGCCTACGAGCAGTACTTC
V gene: TRBV6-5; D gene: NA; J gene: TRBJ2-2; clone size: NA; CDR3 protein: CASSYRGGELFF; CDR3 DNA: TGTGCCAGCAGTTACAGAGGTGGGGAGCTGTTTTTT
V gene: TRBV2; D gene: TRBD1; J gene: TRBJ1-2; clone size: once; CDR3 protein: CASSAGTVYGYTF; CDR3 DNA: TGTGCCAGCAGCGCCGGGACAGTCTATGGCTACACCTTC
V gene: TRBV18; D gene: TRBD1; J gene: TRBJ1-5; clone size: NA; CDR3 protein: CASSQPGQGNQPQHF; CDR3 DNA: TGTGCCAGCTCCCAACCGGGACAGGGGAATCAGCCCCAGCATTTT
V gene: TRBV28; D gene: NA; J gene: TRBJ2-7; clone size: NA; CDR3 protein: CASSLRNREEQYF; CDR3 DNA: TGTGCCAGCAGTTTAAGGAACAGGGAAGAGCAGTACTTC
V gene: TRBV28; D gene: TRBD2; J gene: TRBJ2-5; clone size: NA; CDR3 protein: CAAQGGGGTQYF; CDR3 DNA: TGTGCCGCCCAGGGTGGGGGGGGGACCCAGTACTTC
V gene: TRBV11-2; D gene: NA; J gene: TRBJ1-3; clone size: once; CDR3 protein: CASSPMELNGNTIYF; CDR3 DNA: TGTGCCAGCAGCCCAATGGAGCTAAATGGAAACACCATATATTTT
V gene: TRBV6-5; D gene: TRBD1; J gene: TRBJ1-2; clone size: NA; CDR3 protein: CASRKGQYGYTF; CDR3 DNA: TGTGCCAGCAGGAAGGGACAGTATGGCTACACCTTC
V gene: TRBV14; D gene: TRBD2; J gene: TRBJ2-1; clone size: NA; CDR3 protein: CASSHLPIAGGGNEQFF; CDR3 DNA: TGTGCCAGCAGCCATCTCCCCATAGCGGGGGGGGGCAATGAGCAGTTCTTC
V gene: TRBV19; D gene: TRBD1; J gene: TRBJ2-6; clone size: NA; CDR3 protein: CASSIEGDRGPGANVLTF; CDR3 DNA: TGTGCCAGTAGTATCGAGGGGGACAGGGGGCCTGGGGCCAACGTCCTGACTTTC
V gene: TRBV4-2; D gene: TRBD2; J gene: TRBJ2-7; clone size: NA; CDR3 protein: CASSTAVAAGGLNEQYF; CDR3 DNA: TGTGCCAGCAGCACGGCTGTAGCGGCGGGGGGACTCAACGAGCAGTACTTC
V gene: TRBV7-9; D gene: NA; J gene: TRBJ1-4; clone size: NA; CDR3 protein: CASSLEEGTNEKLFF; CDR3 DNA: TGTGCCAGCAGCTTAGAGGAGGGGACTAATGAAAAACTGTTTTTT
V gene: TRBV28; D gene: NA; J gene: TRBJ1-1; clone size: NA; CDR3 protein: CASRMQGQAEAFF; CDR3 DNA: TGTGCCAGCAGGATGCAGGGACAAGCAGAAGCTTTCTTT
V gene: TRBV19; D gene: NA; J gene: TRBJ1-1; clone size: NA; CDR3 protein: CASSKQGLGTEAFF; CDR3 DNA: TGTGCCAGTAGTAAACAGGGATTGGGAACTGAAGCTTTCTTT
V gene: TRBV18; D gene: NA; J gene: TRBJ1-2; clone size: NA; CDR3 protein: CASSPQGANGYTF; CDR3 DNA: TGTGCCAGCTCACCACAGGGAGCGAATGGCTACACCTTC
V gene: TRBV7-8; D gene: TRBD1; J gene: TRBJ2-7; clone size: NA; CDR3 protein: CASSPPGTALRGQYF; CDR3 DNA: TGTGCCAGCAGCCCACCGGGGACAGCTCTCCGAGGGCAGTACTTC
V gene: TRBV9; D gene: TRBD2; J gene: TRBJ2-1; clone size: NA; CDR3 protein: CASSVSIAGASYNEQFF; CDR3 DNA: TGTGCCAGCAGCGTTTCCATAGCGGGGGCCTCCTACAATGAGCAGTTCTTC
V gene: TRBV9; D gene: NA; J gene: TRBJ1-6; clone size: NA; CDR3 protein: CASTPIGGLSPLHF; CDR3 DNA: TGTGCCAGCACCCCCATCGGGGGGCTTTCACCCCTCCACTTT
V gene: TRBV7-2; D gene: NA; J gene: TRBJ1-5; clone size: NA; CDR3 protein: CASRPGLNSNQPQHF; CDR3 DNA: TGTGCCAGCCGACCGGGACTGAATAGCAATCAGCCCCAGCATTTT
V gene: TRBV10-3; D gene: TRBD1; J gene: TRBJ1-6; clone size: NA; CDR3 protein: CAISVTGGDSPLHF; CDR3 DNA: TGTGCCATCAGTGTAACAGGGGGCGACTCACCCCTCCACTTT
V gene: TRBV19; D gene: NA; J gene: TRBJ1-5; clone size: NA; CDR3 protein: CASSIGQGKGSNQPQHF; CDR3 DNA: TGTGCCAGTAGTATCGGGCAGGGGAAGGGCAGCAATCAGCCCCAGCATTTT
V gene: TRBV4-3; D gene: TRBD1; J gene: TRBJ2-2; clone size: NA; CDR3 protein: CASSRRTGTGELFF; CDR3 DNA: TGCGCCAGCAGCCGACGGACAGGCACCGGGGAGCTGTTTTTT
V gene: TRBV6-5; D gene: TRBD1; J gene: TRBJ1-1; clone size: NA; CDR3 protein: CASTPPGQPNTEAFF; CDR3 DNA: TGTGCCAGCACCCCCCCGGGACAGCCGAACACTGAAGCTTTCTTT
V gene: TRBV18; D gene: TRBD1; J gene: TRBJ1-5; clone size: NA; CDR3 protein: CASSSGGARSNNQPQHF; CDR3 DNA: TGTGCCAGCTCATCAGGGGGCGCGAGGTCAAACAATCAGCCCCAGCATTTT
V gene: TRBV7-2; D gene: NA; J gene: TRBJ1-5; clone size: NA; CDR3 protein: CASSLWHNSNQPQHF; CDR3 DNA: TGTGCCAGCAGCTTATGGCACAATAGCAATCAGCCCCAGCATTTT
V gene: TRBV18; D gene: TRBD1; J gene: TRBJ1-4; clone size: NA; CDR3 protein: CASSRGTANEKLFF; CDR3 DNA: TGTGCCAGCTCACGTGGGACAGCAAATGAAAAACTGTTTTTT
V gene: TRBV6-1; D gene: TRBD1; J gene: TRBJ1-4; clone size: NA; CDR3 protein: CASRTGGADEKLFF; CDR3 DNA: TGTGCCAGCAGAACAGGGGGCGCGGATGAAAAACTGTTTTTT
V gene: TRBV30; D gene: TRBD1; J gene: TRBJ1-1; clone size: few; CDR3 protein: CAWSGAGDSEAFF; CDR3 DNA: TGTGCCTGGAGTGGGGCCGGGGACAGTGAAGCTTTCTTT
V gene: TRBV19; D gene: NA; J gene: TRBJ1-2; clone size: NA; CDR3 protein: CASSISSGTHYGYTF; CDR3 DNA: TGTGCCAGTAGTATCTCTTCCGGGACACATTATGGCTACACCTTC
V gene: TRBV6-6; D gene: NA; J gene: TRBJ1-1; clone size: NA; CDR3 protein: CASSYSRGNTEAFF; CDR3 DNA: TGTGCCAGCAGTTACTCCAGGGGTAACACTGAAGCTTTCTTT
V gene: TRBV6-5; D gene: NA; J gene: TRBJ1-1; clone size: NA; CDR3 protein: CVTKRSLDFEAFF; CDR3 DNA: TGTGTCACCAAGAGGTCTCTTGACTTTGAAGCTTTCTTT
V gene: TRBV7-2; D gene: NA; J gene: TRBJ2-3; clone size: NA; CDR3 protein: CASSLDSDTQYF; CDR3 DNA: TGTGCCAGCAGCTTAGACTCAGATACGCAGTATTTT
V gene: TRBV27; D gene: TRBD1; J gene: TRBJ2-5; clone size: NA; CDR3 protein: CASSRQGTETQYF; CDR3 DNA: TGTGCCAGCAGTCGACAGGGAACGGAGACCCAGTACTTC
V gene: TRBV5-5; D gene: NA; J gene: TRBJ2-4; clone size: NA; CDR3 protein: CASSLVGTKNIQYF; CDR3 DNA: TGTGCCAGCAGCTTAGTAGGGACAAAAAACATTCAGTACTTC
V gene: TRBV4-2; D gene: TRBD2; J gene: TRBJ2-2; clone size: NA; CDR3 protein: CASSLRLAGASGTGELFF; CDR3 DNA: TGTGCCAGCAGCCTCCGACTAGCGGGGGCCTCGGGCACCGGGGAGCTGTTTTTT
V gene: TRBV5-1; D gene: TRBD2; J gene: TRBJ2-1; clone size: NA; CDR3 protein: CASSFGTSVINEQFF; CDR3 DNA: TGCGCCAGCAGCTTTGGGACTAGCGTTATCAATGAGCAGTTCTTC
V gene: TRBV4-2; D gene: NA; J gene: TRBJ2-1; clone size: NA; CDR3 protein: CASSRQRADEQFF; CDR3 DNA: TGTGCCAGCAGCCGCCAGAGGGCGGATGAGCAGTTCTTC
V gene: TRBV2; D gene: NA; J gene: TRBJ1-1; clone size: NA; CDR3 protein: CASLYRVNTEAFF; CDR3 DNA: TGTGCCAGCTTGTACAGGGTGAACACTGAAGCTTTCTTT
V gene: TRBV7-2; D gene: NA; J gene: TRBJ1-6; clone size: NA; CDR3 protein: CASSLRFRGGSPLHF; CDR3 DNA: TGTGCCAGCAGCTTACGTTTCCGGGGAGGCTCACCCCTCCACTTT
V gene: TRBV7-9; D gene: TRBD1; J gene: TRBJ1-2; clone size: NA; CDR3 protein: CASSNSRGVTYGYTF; CDR3 DNA: TGTGCCAGCAGCAACTCCAGGGGGGTGACCTATGGCTACACCTTC
V gene: TRBV6-6; D gene: NA; J gene: TRBJ2-5; clone size: NA; CDR3 protein: CASLDGGTQYF; CDR3 DNA: TGTGCCAGCCTGGATGGCGGGACCCAGTACTTC